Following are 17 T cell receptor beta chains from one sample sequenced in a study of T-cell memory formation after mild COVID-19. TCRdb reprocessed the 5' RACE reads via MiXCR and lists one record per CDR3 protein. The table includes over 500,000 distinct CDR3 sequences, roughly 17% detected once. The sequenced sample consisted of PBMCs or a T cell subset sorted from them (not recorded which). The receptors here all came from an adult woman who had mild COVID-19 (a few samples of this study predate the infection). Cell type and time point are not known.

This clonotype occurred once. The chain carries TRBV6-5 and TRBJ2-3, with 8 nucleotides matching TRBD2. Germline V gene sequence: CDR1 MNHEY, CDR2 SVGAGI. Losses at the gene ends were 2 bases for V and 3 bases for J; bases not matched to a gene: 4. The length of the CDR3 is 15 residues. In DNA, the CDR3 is TGTGCCAGCAGTTACCGGGGGGGCGGGACAGATACGCAGTATTTT. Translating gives CASSYRGGGTDTQYF.

The CDR3 coding sequence is TGTGCCTGGAGTGGGGATCCGGGCACTGAAGCTTTCTTT. Translated, it gives CAWSGDPGTEAFF. V gene TRBV30 combines with J gene TRBJ1-1; D is unclear. V gave up 1 base and J gave up 4 bases, with 10 bases separating them. The CDR3 runs 13 residues. CDR1 GTSNPN and CDR2 SVGIG come from the germline V gene (reference sequence).

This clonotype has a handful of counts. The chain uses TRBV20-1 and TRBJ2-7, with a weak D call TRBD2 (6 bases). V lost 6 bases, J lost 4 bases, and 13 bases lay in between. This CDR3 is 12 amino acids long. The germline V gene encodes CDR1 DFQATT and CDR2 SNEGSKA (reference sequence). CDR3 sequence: CSAFVGGYEQYF. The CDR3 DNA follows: TGCAGTGCCTTCGTTGGGGGGTACGAGCAGTACTTC.

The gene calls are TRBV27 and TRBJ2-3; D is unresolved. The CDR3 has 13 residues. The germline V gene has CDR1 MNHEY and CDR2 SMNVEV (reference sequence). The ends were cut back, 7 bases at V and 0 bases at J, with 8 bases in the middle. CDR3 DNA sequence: TGTGCCAGCAACGATCTCAGCACAGATACGCAGTATTTT. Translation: CASNDLSTDTQYF.

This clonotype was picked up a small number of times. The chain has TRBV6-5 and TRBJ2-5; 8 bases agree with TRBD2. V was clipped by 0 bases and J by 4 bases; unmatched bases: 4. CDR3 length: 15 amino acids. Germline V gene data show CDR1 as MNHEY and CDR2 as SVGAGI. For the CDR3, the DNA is TGTGCCAGCAGTTACTCGAGCGGGAGTAGAGAGACCCAGTACTTC. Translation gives CASSYSSGSRETQYF.

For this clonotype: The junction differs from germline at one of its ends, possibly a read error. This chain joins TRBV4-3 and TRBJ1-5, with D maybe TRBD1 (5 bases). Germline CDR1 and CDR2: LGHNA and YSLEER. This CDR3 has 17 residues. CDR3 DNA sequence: TGCGCCAGCAGCCAAGCATTAGGGCAGGGTCGGGGTCAGCCACAGCATTTT. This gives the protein CASSQALGQGRGQPQHF.

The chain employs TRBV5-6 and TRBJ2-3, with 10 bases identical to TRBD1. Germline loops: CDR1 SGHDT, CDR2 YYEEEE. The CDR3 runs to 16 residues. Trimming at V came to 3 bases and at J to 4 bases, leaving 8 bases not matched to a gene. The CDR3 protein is CASSYGTGVGPDTQYF. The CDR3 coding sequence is TGTGCCAGCAGCTATGGGACAGGGGTCGGCCCAGATACGCAGTATTTT.

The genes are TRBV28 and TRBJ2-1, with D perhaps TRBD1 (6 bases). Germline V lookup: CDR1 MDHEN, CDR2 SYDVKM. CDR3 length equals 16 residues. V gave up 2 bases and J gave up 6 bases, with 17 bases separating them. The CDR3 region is CASSLTGTSSPNEQFF. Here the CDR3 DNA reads TGTGCCAGCAGTTTAACCGGGACATCTAGCCCCAATGAGCAGTTCTTC.

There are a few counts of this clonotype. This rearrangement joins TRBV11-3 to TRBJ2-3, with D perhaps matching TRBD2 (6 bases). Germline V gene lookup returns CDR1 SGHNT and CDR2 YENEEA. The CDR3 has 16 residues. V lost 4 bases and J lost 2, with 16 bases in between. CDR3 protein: CASSSVGGELTDTQYF. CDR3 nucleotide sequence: TGTGCCAGCAGCTCAGTCGGGGGAGAGCTCACAGATACGCAGTATTTT.

CDR3 nucleotide sequence: TGTGCCAGCAGCGCCTTCTCAGGGGCGTTGGCCACTGAAGCTTTCTTT. Its protein is CASSAFSGALATEAFF. The rearrangement links TRBV7-9 to TRBJ1-1; maybe TRBD1 (6 bases). CDR3 length: 16 amino acids. V lost 5 bases and J 4 bases, leaving 20 bases between the germline ends. Germline CDR1 is SEHNR and CDR2 is FQNEAQ (reference sequence).

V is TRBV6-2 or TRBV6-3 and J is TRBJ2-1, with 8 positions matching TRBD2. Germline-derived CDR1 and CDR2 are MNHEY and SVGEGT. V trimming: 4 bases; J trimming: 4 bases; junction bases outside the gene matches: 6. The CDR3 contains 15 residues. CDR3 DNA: TGTGCCAGCAGTTGGCTTAGCGGGGATTACAATGAGCAGTTCTTC. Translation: CASSWLSGDYNEQFF.

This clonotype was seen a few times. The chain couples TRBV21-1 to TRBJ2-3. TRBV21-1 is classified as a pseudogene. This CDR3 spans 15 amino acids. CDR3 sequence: CASVSCRSISGTQYF. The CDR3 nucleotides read TGTGCCAGCGTTTCTTGTAGGTCCATATCGGGTACGCAGTATTTT.

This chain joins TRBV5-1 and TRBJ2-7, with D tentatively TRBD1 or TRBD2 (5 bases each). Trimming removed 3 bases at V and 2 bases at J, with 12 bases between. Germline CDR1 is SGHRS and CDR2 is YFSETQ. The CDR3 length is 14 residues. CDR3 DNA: TGCGCCAGCAGCTATGCCGGGACCCCCTACGAGCAGTACTTC. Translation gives CASSYAGTPYEQYF.

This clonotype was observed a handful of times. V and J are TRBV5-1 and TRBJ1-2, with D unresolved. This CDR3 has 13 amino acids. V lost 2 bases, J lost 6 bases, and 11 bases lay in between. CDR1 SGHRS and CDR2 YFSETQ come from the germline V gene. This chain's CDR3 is CASSLGGADGYTF. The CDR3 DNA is TGCGCCAGCAGCTTAGGAGGTGCTGATGGCTACACCTTC.

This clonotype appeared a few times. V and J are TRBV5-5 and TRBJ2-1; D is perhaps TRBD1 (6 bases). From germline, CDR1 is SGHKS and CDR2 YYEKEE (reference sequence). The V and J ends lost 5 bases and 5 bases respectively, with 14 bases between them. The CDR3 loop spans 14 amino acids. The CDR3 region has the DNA TGTGCCAGCAGATTACGGGACACTAACAATGAGCAGTTCTTC. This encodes CASRLRDTNNEQFF.

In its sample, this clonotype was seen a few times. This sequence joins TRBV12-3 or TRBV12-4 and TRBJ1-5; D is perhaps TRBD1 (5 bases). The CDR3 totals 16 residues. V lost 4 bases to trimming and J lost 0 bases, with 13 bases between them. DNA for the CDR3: TGTGCCAGCAGTTCCAAACAGGTCACTAGCAATCAGCCCCAGCATTTT. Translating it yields CASSSKQVTSNQPQHF.

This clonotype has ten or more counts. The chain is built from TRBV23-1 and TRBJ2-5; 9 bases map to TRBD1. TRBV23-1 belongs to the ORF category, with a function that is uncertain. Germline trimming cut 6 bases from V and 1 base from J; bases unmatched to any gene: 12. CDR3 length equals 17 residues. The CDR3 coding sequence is TGCGCCAGCAGCCAAGGCCCGGGACAGGGTTCCCAAGAGACCCAGTACTTC. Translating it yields CASSQGPGQGSQETQYF.